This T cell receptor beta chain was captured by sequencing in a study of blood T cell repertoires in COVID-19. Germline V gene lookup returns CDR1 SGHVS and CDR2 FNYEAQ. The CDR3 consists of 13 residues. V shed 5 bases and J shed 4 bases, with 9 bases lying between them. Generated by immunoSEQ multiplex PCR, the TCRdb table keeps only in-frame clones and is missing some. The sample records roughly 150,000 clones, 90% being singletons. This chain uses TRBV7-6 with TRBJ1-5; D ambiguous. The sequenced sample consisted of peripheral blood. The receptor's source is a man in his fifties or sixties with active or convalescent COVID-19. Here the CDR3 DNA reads TGTGCCAGCAGCCCCCGGGAGAATCAGCCCCAGCATTTT. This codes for CASSPRENQPQHF.